Reported below is one T cell receptor beta chain. Its antigen is unknown. The record has no base qualities; no much larger clone is one base away. TCRbeta CDR3 regions were sequenced with the immunoSEQ Assay. After extraction, genomic DNA underwent amplification by bias-controlled multiplex PCR, followed by high-throughput sequencing. In the authors' own workflow: To quantify the absolute abundance of every unique TCRbeta CDR3 region, sequences were collapsed and filtered. T cell fraction was estimated by normalization of TCRbeta template counts to usable DNA, with usable DNA being measured through amplification of reference genes present in all nucleated cells. Repertoire TCRs were annotated as SARS-CoV-2-specific by exact matching of V gene, CDR3 amino acid sequence and J gene to a known reactive TCR set. The reference SARS-CoV-2 TCR set came from MIRA and was filtered for enrichment in COVID-19-positive ImmuneCODE repertoires, removing public or cross-reactive TCRs. Based on the MIRA antigens, annotated TCRs were further analysed at the level of specific ORF or position within ORF. Breadth was defined as annotated unique rearrangements over total unique productive rearrangements; depth was the summed frequency of those rearrangements. Group comparisons of TCR breadth used two-sided Wilcoxon rank-sum tests. This is the immuneACCESS table as TCRdb keeps it, with only in-frame sequences that have V and J called. A part of the clones is gone; compared with another copy, unresolved V genes explain less than half, and the rest is unexplained. V and J calls plus clone size are reproduced from that table; the DNA served to infer D and trimming. The sample has a few hundred thousand clones on record, about 91% of them singletons. Around 1.8% of the sample belongs to the ten largest clones.

The data originate from a study of Ad26.COV2.S vaccination and SARS-CoV-2 variants listed by TCRdb under 2021. In the study overall: Donors in the vaccine arm were drawn from COV1001, a phase I-IIa trial of Ad26.COV2.S in healthy adults that was multicentre, randomized, double-blind and placebo-controlled. Ad26.COV2.S was administered intramuscularly at 5 x 10^10 or 1 x 10^11 viral particles, either as a single shot or as two shots given 56 days apart. A total of roughly 30 samples were included in the TCR-sequenced set, comprising roughly 20 Ad26.COV2.S vaccine recipients, 5 placebo recipients and 8 SARS-CoV-2 convalescent individuals. Sequencing of the TCRbeta repertoire served to evaluate the specificity and breadth of SARS-CoV-2-reactive T cell receptors following Ad26.COV2.S vaccination. Investigators remained blinded to trial group allocation during experiments and outcome assessment. Participants in the trial were split at random into five groups of five each, receiving low-dose or high-dose Ad26.COV2.S once or twice, or else placebo on both occasions.

What the authors observed across the whole study: The authors noted that total T cell responses may have been underestimated by the TCR breadth and depth analyses. After vaccination, substantial breadth of spike-specific CD8+ and CD4+ T cell responses was reported. The study was not powered to compare responses between vaccine doses or regimens. Compared with placebo recipients, Ad26.COV2.S recipients showed higher spike-specific TCR breadth (P = 0.0014). Vaccine and placebo recipients had similar non-spike TCR breadth, a finding consistent with the vaccine containing only spike.

According to the germline V gene, CDR1 reads SQVTM and CDR2 reads ANQGSEA. Trimming accounts for 0 bases at V and 2 bases at J, while the number of junction bases matched to no gene is 4. The CDR3 runs 15 amino acids, cysteine and phenylalanine included. Only CDR3 DNA is held: 45 bases, read in frame from base 1. Read against the paper, the sample's treatment or condition label means: over 15 received Ad26.COV2.S at low or high dose, single or two shots; about 5 received placebo; per-sample allocation not given. Repertoires of vaccine and placebo recipients were sequenced from samples collected on day 63 after the first injection. In Cohort 1b, around 25 adults aged 18-55 years were enrolled at a single site in Boston, USA, between 29 July and 7 August 2020. Ad26.COV2.S was a replication-incompetent adenovirus type 26 vector expressing a prefusion-stabilized SARS-CoV-2 spike protein from the original Wuhan strain.

This clonotype was sampled from a person between 18 and 65 years old who received the Ad26.COV2.S COVID-19 vaccine or a placebo. The sequence links TRBV29-1 to TRBJ2-7; TRBD1 agrees with 10 junctional bases. The sample was peripheral blood, taken in a trial of Ad26.COV2.S vaccine versus placebo. The sequenced DNA: TGCAGCGTTGAAGATCTGGGACAGGGGACCTACGAGCAGTACTTC. Its protein product is CSVEDLGQGTYEQYF.